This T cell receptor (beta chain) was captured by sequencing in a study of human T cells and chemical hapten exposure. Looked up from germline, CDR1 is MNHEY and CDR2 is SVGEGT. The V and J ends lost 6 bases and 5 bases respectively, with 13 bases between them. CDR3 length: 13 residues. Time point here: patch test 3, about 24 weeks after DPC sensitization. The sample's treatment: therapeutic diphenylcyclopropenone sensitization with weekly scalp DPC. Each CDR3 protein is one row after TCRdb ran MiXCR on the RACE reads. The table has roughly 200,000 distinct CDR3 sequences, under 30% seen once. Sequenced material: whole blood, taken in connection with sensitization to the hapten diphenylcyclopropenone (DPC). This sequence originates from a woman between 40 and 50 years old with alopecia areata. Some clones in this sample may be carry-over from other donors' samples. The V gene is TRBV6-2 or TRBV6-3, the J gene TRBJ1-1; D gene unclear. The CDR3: CASRIIRATEAFF. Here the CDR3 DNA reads TGTGCCAGCAGGATCATAAGGGCTACTGAAGCTTTCTTT.